This TCR beta chain appears in the sequencing data of a study of CD8 T cells in ankylosing spondylitis. V gave up 11 bases and J gave up 0 bases, with 10 bases separating them. This CDR3 is built from 12 residues. CDR1 and CDR2 from the germline V gene are MNHEY and SVGAGI. TCRdb reprocessed the 5' RACE reads with MiXCR, giving one entry per CDR3 protein. This table holds 220,000 or so distinct CDR3 sequences, 10% to 13% found once. The clonotype originates from a male donor with ankylosing spondylitis or in good health (not recorded which). Sequenced sample: blood, either unsorted or a sorted T cell fraction (not recorded which). The rearrangement joins TRBV6-5 to TRBJ1-1, with D unresolved. CDR3 amino acids: CAVRDLNTEAFF. CDR3 bases: TGTGCCGTCAGAGATTTGAACACTGAAGCTTTCTTT.